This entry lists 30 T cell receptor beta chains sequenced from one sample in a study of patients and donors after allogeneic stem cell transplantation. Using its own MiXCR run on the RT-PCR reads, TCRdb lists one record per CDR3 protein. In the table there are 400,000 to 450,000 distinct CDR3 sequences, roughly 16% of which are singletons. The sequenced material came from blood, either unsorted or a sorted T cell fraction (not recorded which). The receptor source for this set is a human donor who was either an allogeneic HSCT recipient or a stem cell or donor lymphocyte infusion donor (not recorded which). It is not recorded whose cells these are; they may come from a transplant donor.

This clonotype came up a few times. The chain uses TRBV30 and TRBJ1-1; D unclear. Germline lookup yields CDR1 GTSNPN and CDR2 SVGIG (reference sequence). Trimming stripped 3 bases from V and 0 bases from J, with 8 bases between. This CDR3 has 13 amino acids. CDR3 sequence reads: CAWSVGVNTEAFF. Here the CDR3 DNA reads TGTGCCTGGAGCGTCGGAGTGAACACTGAAGCTTTCTTT.

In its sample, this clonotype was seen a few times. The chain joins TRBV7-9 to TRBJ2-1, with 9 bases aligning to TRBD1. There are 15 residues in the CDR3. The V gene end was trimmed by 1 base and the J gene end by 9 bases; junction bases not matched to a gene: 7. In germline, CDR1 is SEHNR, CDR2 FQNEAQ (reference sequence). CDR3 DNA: TGTGCCAGCAGCTTAGTCGGGACAGGGTTAGGTGAGCAGTTCTTC. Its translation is CASSLVGTGLGEQFF.

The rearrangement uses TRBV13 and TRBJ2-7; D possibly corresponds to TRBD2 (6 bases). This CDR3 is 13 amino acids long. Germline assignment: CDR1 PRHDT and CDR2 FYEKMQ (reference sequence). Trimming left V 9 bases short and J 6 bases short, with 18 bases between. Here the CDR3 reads CASGTGRMSEQYF. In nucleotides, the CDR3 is TGTGCCAGTGGGACTGGCAGGATGAGCGAGCAGTACTTC.

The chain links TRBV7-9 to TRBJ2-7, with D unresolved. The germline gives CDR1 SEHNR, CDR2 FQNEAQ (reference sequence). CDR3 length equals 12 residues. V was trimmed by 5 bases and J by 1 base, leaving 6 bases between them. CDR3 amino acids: CASSPYSYEQYF. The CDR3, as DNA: TGTGCCAGCAGCCCTTATTCCTACGAGCAGTACTTC.

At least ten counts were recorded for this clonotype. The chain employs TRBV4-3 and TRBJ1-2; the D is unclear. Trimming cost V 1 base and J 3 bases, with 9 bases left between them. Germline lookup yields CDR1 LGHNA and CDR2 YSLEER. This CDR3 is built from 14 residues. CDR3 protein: CASSQGRGHYGYTF. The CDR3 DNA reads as TGCGCCAGCAGCCAAGGCCGGGGTCACTATGGCTACACCTTC.

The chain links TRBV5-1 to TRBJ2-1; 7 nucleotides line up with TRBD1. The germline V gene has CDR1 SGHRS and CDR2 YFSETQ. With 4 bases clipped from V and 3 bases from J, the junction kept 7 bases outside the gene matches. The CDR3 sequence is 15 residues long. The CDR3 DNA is TGCGCCAGCAGCCTCCGGGACAGTTTCTACAATGAGCAGTTCTTC. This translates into CASSLRDSFYNEQFF.

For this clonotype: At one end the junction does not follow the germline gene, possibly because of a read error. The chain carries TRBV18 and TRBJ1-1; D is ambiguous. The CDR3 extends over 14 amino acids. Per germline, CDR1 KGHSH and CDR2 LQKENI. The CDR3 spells CACSQDKAGTEAFF. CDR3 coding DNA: TGTGCCTGCTCACAAGACAAGGCGGGCACTGAAGCTTTCTTT.

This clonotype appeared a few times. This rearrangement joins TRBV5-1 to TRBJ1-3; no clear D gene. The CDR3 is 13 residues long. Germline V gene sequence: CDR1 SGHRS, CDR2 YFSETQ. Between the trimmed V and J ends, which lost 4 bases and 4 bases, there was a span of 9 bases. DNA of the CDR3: TGCGCCAGCAGCCCCTCGATCGGAAACACCATATATTTT. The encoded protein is CASSPSIGNTIYF.

CDR3 DNA: TGCAGTGCTGTATTACAGGGGGTCAATCAGCCCCAGCATTTT. Amino acid sequence: CSAVLQGVNQPQHF. The rearrangement uses TRBV20-1 and TRBJ1-5; 8 bases align to TRBD1. Germline loops: CDR1 DFQATT, CDR2 SNEGSKA (reference sequence). The CDR3 spans 14 residues. The trim removed 5 bases at V and 3 bases at J, leaving 6 bases unmatched.

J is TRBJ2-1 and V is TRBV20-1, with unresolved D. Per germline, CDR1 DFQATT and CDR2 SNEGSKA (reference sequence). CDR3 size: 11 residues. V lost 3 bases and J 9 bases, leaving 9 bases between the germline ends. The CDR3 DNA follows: TGCAGTGCTAGCCCCAGCCCTGAGCAGTTCTTC. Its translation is CSASPSPEQFF.

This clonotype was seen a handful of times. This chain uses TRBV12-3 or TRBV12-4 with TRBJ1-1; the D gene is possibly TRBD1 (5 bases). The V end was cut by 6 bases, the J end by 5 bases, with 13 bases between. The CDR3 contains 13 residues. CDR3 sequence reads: CASRRLTVTEAFF. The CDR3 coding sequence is TGTGCCAGCAGACGTTTGACAGTTACTGAAGCTTTCTTT.

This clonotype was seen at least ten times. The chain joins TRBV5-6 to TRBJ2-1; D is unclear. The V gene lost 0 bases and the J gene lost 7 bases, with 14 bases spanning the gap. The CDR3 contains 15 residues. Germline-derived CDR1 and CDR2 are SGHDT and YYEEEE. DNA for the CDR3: TGTGCCAGCAGCTTGGGACAAAGACGTAGAAATGAGCAGTTCTTC. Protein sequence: CASSLGQRRRNEQFF.

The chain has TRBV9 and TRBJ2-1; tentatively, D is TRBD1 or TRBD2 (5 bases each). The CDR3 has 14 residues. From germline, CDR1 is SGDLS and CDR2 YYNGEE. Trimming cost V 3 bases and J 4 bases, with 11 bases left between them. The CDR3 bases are TGTGCCAGCAGCGCCCCTGGGGGATACAATGAGCAGTTCTTC. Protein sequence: CASSAPGGYNEQFF.

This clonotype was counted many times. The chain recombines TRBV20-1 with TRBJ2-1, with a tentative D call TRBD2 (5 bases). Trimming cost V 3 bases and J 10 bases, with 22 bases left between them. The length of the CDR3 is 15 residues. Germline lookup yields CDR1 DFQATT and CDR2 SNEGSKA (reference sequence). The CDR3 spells CSARFPGLRGNEQFF. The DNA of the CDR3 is TGCAGTGCTAGGTTCCCAGGCCTCCGAGGGAACGAGCAGTTCTTC.

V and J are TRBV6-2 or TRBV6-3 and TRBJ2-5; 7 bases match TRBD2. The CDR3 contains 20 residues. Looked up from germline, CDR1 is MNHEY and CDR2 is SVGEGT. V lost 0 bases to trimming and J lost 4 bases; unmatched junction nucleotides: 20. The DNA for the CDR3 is TGTGCCAGCAGTTACTCGAGGGAGGGGATTACTTCTACGGCCTCAGAGACCCAGTACTTC. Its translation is CASSYSREGITSTASETQYF.

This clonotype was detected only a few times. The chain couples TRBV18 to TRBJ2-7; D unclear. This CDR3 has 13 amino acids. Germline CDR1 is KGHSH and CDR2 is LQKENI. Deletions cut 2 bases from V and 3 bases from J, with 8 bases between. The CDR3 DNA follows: TGTGCCAGCTCACCAAGAAGGGACTACGAGCAGTACTTC. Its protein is CASSPRRDYEQYF. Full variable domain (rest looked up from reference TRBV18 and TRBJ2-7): NAGVMQNPRHLVRRRGQEARLRCSPMKGHSHVYWYRQLPEEGLKFMVYLQKENIIDESGMPKERFSAEFPKEGPSILRIQQVVRGDSAAYFCASSPRRDYEQYFGPGTRLTVT.

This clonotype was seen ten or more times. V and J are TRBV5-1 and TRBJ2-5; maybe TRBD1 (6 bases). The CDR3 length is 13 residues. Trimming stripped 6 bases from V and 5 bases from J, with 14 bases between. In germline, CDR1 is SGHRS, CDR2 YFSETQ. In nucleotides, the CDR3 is TGCGCCAGCACCGTCACAGGGTTGGAGACCCAGTACTTC. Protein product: CASTVTGLETQYF.

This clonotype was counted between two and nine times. The DNA for the CDR3 is TGTGCCAGCCTTCGCGGGAACTATGGCTACACCTTC. Its protein is CASLRGNYGYTF. The chain uses TRBV6-1 and TRBJ1-2; D gene unclear. Germline-derived CDR1 and CDR2 are MNHNS and SASEGT. This CDR3 contains 12 residues. Trimming took 8 bases from V and 2 from J, leaving 9 bases between them.

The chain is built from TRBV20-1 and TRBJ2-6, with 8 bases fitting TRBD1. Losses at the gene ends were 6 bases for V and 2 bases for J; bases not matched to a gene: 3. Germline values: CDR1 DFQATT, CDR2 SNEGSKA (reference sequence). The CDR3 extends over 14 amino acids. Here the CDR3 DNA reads TGCAGTGCCCCGACAGGGGCTGGGGCCAACGTCCTGACTTTC. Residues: CSAPTGAGANVLTF.

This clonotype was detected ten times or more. The CDR3 is CATSGTNYGYTF. CDR3 DNA sequence: TGTGCCACCAGTGGTACCAACTATGGCTACACCTTC. V is TRBV24-1 and J is TRBJ1-2; no clear D. The CDR3 consists of 12 residues. Trimming cost V 5 bases and J 2 bases, with 5 bases left between them. The V gene's germline CDR1 is KGHDR and CDR2 SFDVKD.

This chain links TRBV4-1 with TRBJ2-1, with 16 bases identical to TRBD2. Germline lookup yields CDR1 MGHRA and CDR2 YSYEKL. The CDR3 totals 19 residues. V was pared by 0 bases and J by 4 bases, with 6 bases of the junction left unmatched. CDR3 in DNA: TGCGCCAGCAGCCAAGAAGGGACTAGCGGGAGGGCCAGGTACAATGAGCAGTTCTTC. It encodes CASSQEGTSGRARYNEQFF.

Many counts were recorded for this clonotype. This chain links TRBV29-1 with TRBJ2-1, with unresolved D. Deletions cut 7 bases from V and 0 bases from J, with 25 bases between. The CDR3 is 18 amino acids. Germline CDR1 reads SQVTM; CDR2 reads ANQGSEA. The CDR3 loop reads CSGSRIVDRPSSYNEQFF. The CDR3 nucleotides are TGCAGCGGTTCCCGGATCGTCGACCGACCTAGCTCCTACAATGAGCAGTTCTTC.

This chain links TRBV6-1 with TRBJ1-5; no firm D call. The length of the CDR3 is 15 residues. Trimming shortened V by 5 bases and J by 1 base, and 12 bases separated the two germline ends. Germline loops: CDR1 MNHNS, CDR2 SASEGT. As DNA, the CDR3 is TGTGCCAGCAGTCCCTTTCCGGGGAGCAATCAGCCCCAGCATTTT. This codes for CASSPFPGSNQPQHF.

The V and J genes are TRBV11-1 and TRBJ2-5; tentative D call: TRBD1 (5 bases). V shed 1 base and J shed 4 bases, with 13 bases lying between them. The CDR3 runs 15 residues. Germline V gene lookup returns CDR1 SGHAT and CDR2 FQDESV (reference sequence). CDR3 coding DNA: TGTGCCAGCAGCTTAGGACAGCGCAGAACAGAGACCCAGTACTTC. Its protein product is CASSLGQRRTETQYF. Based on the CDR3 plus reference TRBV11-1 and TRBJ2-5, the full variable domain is EAEVAQSPRYKITEKSQAVAFWCDPISGHATLYWYRQILGQGPELLVQFQDESVVDDSQLPKDRFSAERLKGVDSTLKIQPAELGDSAMYLCASSLGQRRTETQYFGPGTRLLVL.

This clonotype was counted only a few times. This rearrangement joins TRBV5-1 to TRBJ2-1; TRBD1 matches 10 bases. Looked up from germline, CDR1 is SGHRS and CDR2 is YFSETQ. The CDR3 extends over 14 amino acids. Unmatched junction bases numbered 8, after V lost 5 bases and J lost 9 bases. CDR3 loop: CASRGTGAIGEQFF. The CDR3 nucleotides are TGCGCCAGCAGGGGGACAGGGGCGATTGGTGAGCAGTTCTTC.

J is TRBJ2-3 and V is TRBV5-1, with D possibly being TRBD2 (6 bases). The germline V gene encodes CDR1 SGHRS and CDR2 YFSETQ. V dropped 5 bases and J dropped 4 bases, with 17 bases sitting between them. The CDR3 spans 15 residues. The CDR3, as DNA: TGCGCCAGCAGACTTCTATGGGACTTAGCAGATACGCAGTATTTT. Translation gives CASRLLWDLADTQYF.

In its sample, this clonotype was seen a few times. The CDR3 DNA reads TGTGCCAGCAGCAAAGCGCCCGGCACAGATACGCAGTATTTT. It encodes CASSKAPGTDTQYF. The rearrangement joins TRBV21-1 to TRBJ2-3. TRBV21-1 is reported as a pseudogene. The CDR3 runs to 14 residues.

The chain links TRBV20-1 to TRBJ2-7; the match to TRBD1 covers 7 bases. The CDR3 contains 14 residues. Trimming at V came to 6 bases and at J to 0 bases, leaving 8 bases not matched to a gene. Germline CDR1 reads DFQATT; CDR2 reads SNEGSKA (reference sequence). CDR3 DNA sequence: TGCAGTGCCTACACAGGGGCCAACTCCTACGAGCAGTACTTC. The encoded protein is CSAYTGANSYEQYF.

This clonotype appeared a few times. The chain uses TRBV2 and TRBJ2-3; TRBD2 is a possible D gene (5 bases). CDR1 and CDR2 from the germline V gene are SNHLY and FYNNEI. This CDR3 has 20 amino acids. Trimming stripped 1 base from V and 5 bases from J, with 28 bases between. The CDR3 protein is CASSEVPLGLDPGKLDTQYF. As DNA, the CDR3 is TGTGCCAGCAGTGAAGTCCCCCTTGGACTGGATCCGGGGAAGCTAGATACGCAGTATTTT.

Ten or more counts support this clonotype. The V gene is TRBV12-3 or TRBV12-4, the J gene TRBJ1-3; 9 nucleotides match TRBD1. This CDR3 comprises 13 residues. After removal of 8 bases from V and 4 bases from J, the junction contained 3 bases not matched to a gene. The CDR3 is CASRQGGGNTIYF. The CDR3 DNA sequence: TGTGCCAGCCGACAGGGGGGAGGAAACACCATATATTTT.